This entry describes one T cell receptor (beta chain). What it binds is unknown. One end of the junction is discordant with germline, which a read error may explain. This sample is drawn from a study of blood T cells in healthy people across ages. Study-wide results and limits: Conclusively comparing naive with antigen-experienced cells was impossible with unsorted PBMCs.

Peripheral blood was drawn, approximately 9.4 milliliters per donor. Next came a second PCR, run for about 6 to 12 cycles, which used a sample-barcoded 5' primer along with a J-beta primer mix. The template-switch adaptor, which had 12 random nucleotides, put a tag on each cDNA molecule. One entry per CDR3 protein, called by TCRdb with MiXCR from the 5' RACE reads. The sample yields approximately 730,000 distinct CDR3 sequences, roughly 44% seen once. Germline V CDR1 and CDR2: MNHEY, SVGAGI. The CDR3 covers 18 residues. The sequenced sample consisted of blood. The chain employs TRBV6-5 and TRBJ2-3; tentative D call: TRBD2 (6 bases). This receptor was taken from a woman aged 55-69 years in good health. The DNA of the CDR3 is TGTGCCAGCAGTTACTCGAGATATGCGGGGACGGAAACAGAGACGCAGTATTTT. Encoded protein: CASSYSRYAGTETETQYF.